Each of the 28 T cell receptor beta chains below was sequenced from the same sample in a study of OX40 agonist ivuxolimab in advanced cancers. The table came from immunoSEQ multiplex PCR; TCRdb's copy has only in-frame clones and leaves some out. The table shows some 70,000 clones, with approximately 89% occurring only once. The sample here was CD4+ or CD8+ T cells sorted from blood, taken in a trial of the OX40 agonist ivuxolimab. All receptors come from an adult with an advanced solid tumor such as melanoma, head and neck, liver or kidney cancer.

This chain uses TRBV5-5 with TRBJ1-4, with D possibly matching TRBD1 (5 bases). CDR3 length: 15 amino acids. Trimming cost V 3 bases and J 11 bases, with 20 bases left between them. Germline CDR1 is SGHKS and CDR2 is YYEKEE (reference sequence). The CDR3 protein is CASSYSYQGREKLFF. As DNA, the CDR3 is TGTGCCAGCAGCTATTCTTACCAGGGCCGGGAGAAACTGTTTTTT.

This clone was detected once. V and J are TRBV6-1 and TRBJ2-1; D unclear. CDR1 is MNHNS, CDR2 SASEGT, per germline. The CDR3 has 11 amino acids. The V end lost 3 bases, the J end lost 9 bases, and 6 bases lay between the germline ends. The CDR3 DNA reads TGTGCCAGCAGTGAGCGTTTTGAGCAGTTCTTC. Translating it yields CASSERFEQFF.

V and J are TRBV6-5 and TRBJ2-1; maybe TRBD1 (6 bases). The CDR3 sequence is 14 residues long. Germline-derived CDR1 and CDR2 are MNHEY and SVGAGI. Trimming pared 6 bases from V and 4 bases from J, leaving 13 bases between. Written as DNA, the CDR3 is TGTGCCAGCAGGAAATCCGGACAGTACAATGAGCAGTTCTTC. It encodes CASRKSGQYNEQFF.

The sample holds one count of this clone. The chain has TRBV30 and TRBJ2-2; no clear D. CDR1 is GTSNPN, CDR2 SVGIG, per germline (reference sequence). The V end was cut by 5 bases, the J end by 4 bases, with 11 bases between. The CDR3 totals 13 residues. This chain's CDR3 is CAWGLQVTGELFF. The CDR3 nucleotides read TGTGCCTGGGGCCTACAAGTCACCGGGGAGCTGTTTTTT.

The chain uses TRBV6-6 and TRBJ1-5; D unclear. V shed 5 bases and J shed 4 bases, with 12 bases lying between them. CDR3 length equals 14 residues. Germline CDR1 MNHNY, CDR2 SVGAGI (reference sequence). CDR3 nucleotides: TGTGCCAGCAGTCCTGACGGAATGAATCAGCCCCAGCATTTT. It is translated as CASSPDGMNQPQHF.

A single count supports this clone. The chain has TRBV6-6 and TRBJ1-2, with D possibly TRBD1 on 6 matching bases. CDR1 MNHNY and CDR2 SVGAGI come from the germline V gene (reference sequence). The length of the CDR3 is 14 residues. The CDR3 spells CAHQQGLFNYGYTF. In DNA, the CDR3 is TGTGCACACCAACAGGGATTATTTAACTATGGCTACACCTTC.

V gene TRBV11-2 combines with J gene TRBJ1-1; no clear D gene. Germline CDR1 SGHAT, CDR2 FQNNGV. This CDR3 is 13 amino acids long. Trimming shortened V by 1 base and J by 4 bases, and 7 bases separated the two germline ends. The CDR3 spells CASSLVGSTEAFF. DNA for the CDR3: TGTGCCAGCAGCTTAGTAGGGAGCACTGAAGCTTTCTTT.

The chain links TRBV2 to TRBJ2-7; TRBD2 agrees at 11 bases. Germline V lookup: CDR1 SNHLY, CDR2 FYNNEI. This CDR3 is built from 14 residues. The trim removed 6 bases at V and 7 bases at J, leaving 8 bases unmatched. CDR3 bases: TGTGCCAGCAGAGCTCTAGCGGGGGGTCGGGAGCAGTACTTC. Protein: CASRALAGGREQYF.

The chain links TRBV28 to TRBJ2-7; 8 positions agree with TRBD2. CDR3 size: 15 residues. The trim removed 5 bases at V and 9 bases at J, leaving 15 bases unmatched. Per germline, CDR1 MDHEN and CDR2 SYDVKM. The CDR3 region is CASSGTGLGVWGQYF. DNA of the CDR3: TGTGCCAGCAGTGGTACGGGACTAGGGGTCTGGGGGCAGTACTTC.

This clone appeared a single time. In DNA form, the CDR3 reads TGTGCCAGCAGGACCGGTAAGGAGATGGATCCCCAGCATTTT. It specifies CASRTGKEMDPQHF. The chain is built from TRBV6-1 and TRBJ1-5, with no clear D. The CDR3 extends over 14 amino acids. The V gene's germline CDR1 is MNHNS and CDR2 SASEGT. Deletions cut 6 bases from V and 10 bases from J, with 19 bases between.

This rearrangement joins TRBV27 to TRBJ1-2; D is undetermined. Per the germline V gene, CDR1 is MNHEY and CDR2 is SMNVEV (reference sequence). Trimming stripped 3 bases from V and 7 bases from J, with 9 bases between. The CDR3 extends over 12 amino acids. The CDR3 DNA follows: TGTGCCAGCAGTTTTTCCTCCGGTGGCTACACCTTC. Its translation is CASSFSSGGYTF.

This chain links TRBV5-1 with TRBJ2-1; no firm D call. CDR3 length: 15 amino acids. Germline loops: CDR1 SGHRS, CDR2 YFSETQ. The V gene lost 4 bases and the J gene lost 0 bases, with 11 bases spanning the gap. CDR3 sequence: CASSGDGSSYNEQFF. In nucleotides, the CDR3 is TGCGCCAGCAGCGGCGACGGTAGCTCCTACAATGAGCAGTTCTTC.

The V call is TRBV7-2, the J call TRBJ2-7; TRBD1 matches 11 bases. Germline CDR1 is SGHTA and CDR2 is FQGNSA. Trimming cost V 1 base and J 8 bases; bases outside gene matches: 13. The CDR3 sequence is 17 residues long. This CDR3 reads CASSLVGGGQGASQQYF. CDR3 DNA sequence: TGTGCCAGCAGCTTAGTGGGGGGAGGACAGGGGGCCTCCCAGCAGTACTTC.

This chain connects TRBV7-6 to TRBJ2-5; possibly TRBD1 for D (7 bases). CDR1 and CDR2 (germline): SGHVS, FNYEAQ. The CDR3 is 12 residues long. V was trimmed by 11 bases and J by 5 bases, leaving 15 bases between them. CDR3 residues: CAARQGGETQYF. Written as DNA, the CDR3 is TGTGCCGCAAGGCAGGGGGGTGAGACCCAGTACTTC.

The rearrangement joins TRBV5-4 to TRBJ1-1; no clear D gene. CDR3 length: 13 residues. V gave up 0 bases and J gave up 3 bases, with 6 bases separating them. Germline-derived CDR1 and CDR2 are SGHNT and YYREEE (reference sequence). For the CDR3, the DNA is TGTGCCAGCAGCTTGGAAAGATACACTGAAGCTTTCTTT. Translation gives CASSLERYTEAFF.

The V call is TRBV5-1, the J call TRBJ2-7, with a possible D match to TRBD2 (7 bases). V was shortened by 3 bases and J by 6 bases, with 10 bases between the two germline ends. The CDR3 sequence is 12 residues long. CDR1 and CDR2 from the germline V gene are SGHRS and YFSETQ. The CDR3 protein is CASSSGGPEQYF. CDR3 coding DNA: TGCGCCAGCAGCTCCGGGGGGCCCGAGCAGTACTTC.

This rearrangement joins TRBV6-6 to TRBJ2-2; perhaps TRBD1 as D (6 bases). Germline values: CDR1 MNHNY, CDR2 SVGAGI (reference sequence). V was cut by 6 bases and J by 5 bases, with 13 bases left in between. This CDR3 contains 14 residues. The CDR3 nucleotides are TGTGCCAGCAGACCTGGACAGATAACCGGGGAGCTGTTTTTT. This sequence encodes CASRPGQITGELFF.

The chain carries TRBV2 and TRBJ2-7, with D hard to call. The germline V gene encodes CDR1 SNHLY and CDR2 FYNNEI. V was trimmed by 7 bases and J by 1 base, leaving 11 bases between them. This CDR3 has 13 amino acids. CDR3 loop: CASKPTSSYEQYF. In nucleotides, the CDR3 is TGTGCCAGCAAGCCAACAAGTTCCTACGAGCAGTACTTC.

The chain joins TRBV10-3 to TRBJ1-1, with TRBD1 as a possible D gene (5 bases). Germline CDR1 and CDR2: ENHRY and SYGVKD. V shed 0 bases and J shed 4 bases, with 9 bases lying between them. This CDR3 has 14 amino acids. In DNA, the CDR3 is TGTGCCATCAGTGAGTCACCAGGGAGCACTGAAGCTTTCTTT. Translated: CAISESPGSTEAFF.

V usage is TRBV14 and J usage is TRBJ2-1, with 9 bases aligning to TRBD2. This CDR3 is built from 18 residues. The V segment lost 4 bases and the J segment 6 bases; nucleotides outside the gene matches: 16. Germline V gives CDR1 SGHDN, CDR2 FVKESK. The CDR3: CASSRVTSGFRRGNEQFF. In nucleotides, the CDR3 is TGTGCCAGCAGCCGAGTGACTAGCGGATTTCGCCGGGGCAATGAGCAGTTCTTC.

The V gene is TRBV6-1, the J gene TRBJ2-1, with a weak D call TRBD1 (6 bases). V gave up 2 bases and J gave up 2 bases, with 13 bases separating them. The CDR3 extends over 16 amino acids. The V gene's germline CDR1 is MNHNS and CDR2 SASEGT. The CDR3 loop reads CASSERSQGPYNEQFF. As DNA, the CDR3 is TGTGCCAGCAGTGAACGGAGTCAGGGGCCCTACAATGAGCAGTTCTTC.

The CDR3 DNA reads as TGTGCCAGCAGCACGGGACTGCGCCAAGAGACCCAGTACTTC. As protein: CASSTGLRQETQYF. The chain carries TRBV5-5 and TRBJ2-5, with a weak D call TRBD2 (6 bases). The V gene lost 4 bases and the J gene lost 1 base, with 11 bases spanning the gap. CDR3 length equals 14 residues. Germline V gene sequence: CDR1 SGHKS, CDR2 YYEKEE (reference sequence). Based on the CDR3 plus reference TRBV5-5 and TRBJ2-5, the full variable domain is DAGVTQSPTHLIKTRGQQVTLRCSPISGHKSVSWYQQVLGQGPQFIFQYYEKEERGRGNFPDRFSARQFPNYSSELNVNALLLGDSALYLCASSTGLRQETQYFGPGTRLLVL.

V usage is TRBV19 and J usage is TRBJ2-7; 7 bases agree with TRBD2. V trimming: 3 bases; J trimming: 2 bases; junction bases outside the gene matches: 4. CDR1 is LNHDA and CDR2 is SQIVND in the germline V gene (reference sequence). The CDR3 has 14 residues. The CDR3 here is CASSIAGEPYEQYF. For the CDR3, the DNA is TGTGCCAGTAGTATTGCGGGAGAACCCTACGAGCAGTACTTC.

The rearrangement links TRBV5-1 to TRBJ2-7, with D tentatively TRBD1 or TRBD2 (7 bases each). The CDR3 contains 15 residues. Germline V gives CDR1 SGHRS, CDR2 YFSETQ. Trimming removed 3 bases at V and 1 base at J, with 14 bases between. CDR3 nucleotides: TGCGCCAGCAGCTCTGGGACAGCGGGATCCTACGAGCAGTACTTC. This encodes CASSSGTAGSYEQYF.

The rearrangement links TRBV15 to TRBJ2-7, with D hard to call. CDR3 length: 15 amino acids. From germline, CDR1 is LNHNV and CDR2 YYDKDF (reference sequence). Deletions cut 0 bases from V and 2 bases from J, with 11 bases between. CDR3 nucleotide sequence: TGTGCCACCAGCAGAGATGCACAGTTACCCTACGAGCAGTACTTC. Residues: CATSRDAQLPYEQYF.

The rearrangement uses TRBV9 and TRBJ2-6; possibly TRBD1 for D (6 bases). Germline lookup yields CDR1 SGDLS and CDR2 YYNGEE. Trimming cost V 4 bases and J 0 bases, with 20 bases left between them. The CDR3 loop spans 19 amino acids. The CDR3 protein is CASSSHPGQEFSGANVLTF. Written as DNA, the CDR3 is TGTGCCAGCAGCTCACACCCGGGACAAGAATTCTCTGGGGCCAACGTCCTGACTTTC.

The DNA of the CDR3 is TGTGCCAGCAGCTTCAATGAACGGGAGTCTAGGTATGGCTACACCTTC. Translated, it gives CASSFNERESRYGYTF. The chain links TRBV5-6 to TRBJ1-2, with D unclear. Germline CDR1 and CDR2: SGHDT and YYEEEE. Trimming left V 2 bases short and J 5 bases short, with 19 bases between. The CDR3 runs 16 residues.

The rearrangement joins TRBV6-5 to TRBJ2-4, with D perhaps assigned TRBD1 or TRBD2 (5 bases each). Trimming shortened V by 6 bases and J by 0 bases, and 12 bases separated the two germline ends. CDR3 size: 15 residues. Germline V gives CDR1 MNHEY, CDR2 SVGAGI. Here the CDR3 DNA reads TGTGCCAGCAGAAAGACGGGGCTAGCCAAAAACATTCAGTACTTC. It specifies CASRKTGLAKNIQYF.